A selection of T cell receptor beta chains follows, all from one sample in a study of T cells in Graves' hyperthyroidism and ophthalmopathy. TCRdb itself ran the multiplex PCR reads through MiXCR, one entry per CDR3 protein. The top ten clones hold about 40% of a sample with about 300,000 distinct CDR3 sequences, roughly 19% of them seen once. Material for sequencing was blood. Receptors originate from a man aged 50-60 years with Graves' ophthalmopathy. The CDR3 runs from the conserved cysteine through the conserved F or W. A D gene is named only where the DNA matches it firmly. Rows may omit the clone size; those that give it use once, few, many or a size class.

>.|.|TRBJ1-2|TRBV20-1
TGCAGTGCTAGAGATAGAAAAGGGGACCGAAGTTACTATGGCTACACCTTC
CSARDRKGDRSYYGYTF
>many|TRBD1|TRBJ1-5|TRBV2
TGTGCCAGCACACTCGACCGGGACAGCGATTTGTCGGCCCAGCATTTT
CASTLDRDSDLSAQHF
>.|.|TRBJ1-1|TRBV15
TGTGCCACCAGCAGAGGACCAAACACTGAAGCTTTCTTT
CATSRGPNTEAFF
>few|TRBD2|TRBJ2-1|TRBV24-1
TGTGCCACCAGTGATTGGGGTGACGGACTAGCGGGAGGGCCCTCCTACAATGAGCAGTTCTTC
CATSDWGDGLAGGPSYNEQFF
>many|TRBD1|TRBJ1-1|TRBV6-5
TGTGCCAGCAGTTACCAGCTCACAGGGGCTGAAGCTTTCTTT
CASSYQLTGAEAFF
>.|.|TRBJ1-1|TRBV29-1
TGCAGCGTTGAAGAACAGGGAACTGAAGCTTTCTTT
CSVEEQGTEAFF
>.|TRBD1|TRBJ2-7|TRBV27
TGTGCCAGTTCTGACAGGGATCAGCAGTACTTC
CASSDRDQQYF
>many|.|TRBJ1-2|TRBV11-2
TGTGCCAGCAGCTTAGAGCGGGTTAACTATGGCTACACCTTC
CASSLERVNYGYTF
>.|.|TRBJ2-1|TRBV28
TGTGCCAGCAGTTCCACAGGTGCCAGCCTCCATGAGCAGTTCTTC
CASSSTGASLHEQFF
>few|.|TRBJ2-7|TRBV3-1
TGTGCCAGCAGCCAAGCCGCCGACACCGCCTACGAGCAGTACTTC
CASSQAADTAYEQYF
>.|TRBD1|TRBJ2-1|TRBV5-5
TGTGCCAGCAGCAAAAATCCCCAGGGGGATGAGCAGTTCTTC
CASSKNPQGDEQFF
>.|TRBD2|TRBJ2-7|TRBV5-1
TGCGCCAGCAGCTTGACTAGCGGGAGTAAATACGAGCAGTACTTC
CASSLTSGSKYEQYF
>many|.|TRBJ1-2|TRBV12-3/TRBV12-4
TGTGCCAGCAAGGAGGAAGGGCCGGCGCGGCTCGGCTACACCTTC
CASKEEGPARLGYTF
>many|TRBD1|TRBJ2-7|TRBV11-2
TGTGCCAGCAGCTTCGGACAGGGGATGTACGAGCAGTACTTC
CASSFGQGMYEQYF
>.|.|TRBJ2-3|TRBV7-9
TGTGCCAGCAGCTTCGATACGCAGTATTTT
CASSFDTQYF
>many|TRBD2|TRBJ2-3|TRBV28
TGTGCCAGCAGTCCTAGCGGGAGGAAGGGTACGCAGTATTTT
CASSPSGRKGTQYF
>few|.|TRBJ2-3|TRBV7-3
TGTGCCAGCAGCCGCGTGGGCTCGGGGGCGCAGTATTTT
CASSRVGSGAQYF
>.|.|TRBJ2-1|TRBV29-1
TGCAGCGCCTATAACCCCCTAACTAGTGACAATGAGCAGTTCTTC
CSAYNPLTSDNEQFF
>many|TRBD2|TRBJ2-5|TRBV5-1
TGCGCCAGCAGCTTGGTACTAGCGGGAGTAGGGAAGACCCAGTACTTC
CASSLVLAGVGKTQYF
>many|.|TRBJ1-1|TRBV5-1
TGCGCCAGCAGCTTGGGACGGGGAGGTGAAGCTTTCTTT
CASSLGRGGEAFF
>.|TRBD1|TRBJ1-6|TRBV12-3/TRBV12-4
TGTGCCAGCAGTTTCCGACAGGGCTCACCCCTCCACTTT
CASSFRQGSPLHF
>many|.|TRBJ1-1|TRBV3-1
TGTGCCAGCAGCCAGGGGAGTGGGGGGAGGACTGAAGCTTTCTTT
CASSQGSGGRTEAFF
>many|TRBD1|TRBJ1-2|TRBV24-1
TGTGCCACCAGTGACATGACAGGGATAGAGGGCTACACCTTC
CATSDMTGIEGYTF
>many|TRBD1|TRBJ1-5|TRBV2
TGTGCCAGCAGCCCGGGACAGATGCTACCTTATAGCAATCAGCCCCAGCATTTT
CASSPGQMLPYSNQPQHF
>.|.|TRBJ2-1|TRBV20-1
TGCAGTGCTAGAGATAGTGAGGGACGGGATGAGCAGTTCTTC
CSARDSEGRDEQFF
>few|TRBD1|TRBJ1-1|TRBV10-3
TGTGCCATCAAGTCCGGGACAGAGAACACTGAAGCTTTCTTT
CAIKSGTENTEAFF
>.|TRBD1|TRBJ1-6|TRBV7-3
TGTGCCAGCAGCACGGACAGGGGTTATAATTCACCCCTCCACTTT
CASSTDRGYNSPLHF
>many|TRBD2|TRBJ2-3|TRBV5-1
TGCGCCAGCAGCACCGGGATAGCGGGAGCAGATACGCAGTATTTT
CASSTGIAGADTQYF
>many|TRBD2|TRBJ2-1|TRBV24-1
TGTGCCACCAGTGAAATGACTAAGGCGGGAGACCACAATGAGCAGTTCTTC
CATSEMTKAGDHNEQFF